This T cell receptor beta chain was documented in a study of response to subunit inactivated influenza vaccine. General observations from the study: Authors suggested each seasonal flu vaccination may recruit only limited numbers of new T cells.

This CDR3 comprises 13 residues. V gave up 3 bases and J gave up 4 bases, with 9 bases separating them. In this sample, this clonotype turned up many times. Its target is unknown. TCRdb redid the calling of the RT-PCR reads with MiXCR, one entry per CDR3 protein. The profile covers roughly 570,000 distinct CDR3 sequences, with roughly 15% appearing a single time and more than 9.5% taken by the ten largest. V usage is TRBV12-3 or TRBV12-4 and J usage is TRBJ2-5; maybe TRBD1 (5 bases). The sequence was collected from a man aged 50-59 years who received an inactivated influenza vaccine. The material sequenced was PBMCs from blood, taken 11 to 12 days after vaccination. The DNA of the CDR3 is TGTGCCAGCAGTTTGGGCAGGGTAGAGACCCAGTACTTC. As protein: CASSLGRVETQYF.